Listed below are T cell receptor beta chains from one sample, sequenced in a study of cytomegalovirus exposure and HLA in healthy donors. Profiling relied on immunoSEQ multiplex PCR, and the TCRdb table lists in-frame clones only, not all of them. The repertoire holds hundreds of thousands of clones, approximately 86% seen once, with less than 1.5% in the top ten. The specimen sequenced was PBMCs. The receptors were gathered from a woman aged 30 to 39 in good health and CMV-seropositive. Each CDR3 is given with its conserved first and last residue. D genes are given only for firm matches. Some rows mark clone size as missing; the rest say once, few, many or name a class of expanded clone.

v_call	clone_size	j_call	d_call	cdr3_nt	cdr3_aa
TRBV7-9	.	TRBJ2-7	TRBD2	TGTGCCAGCAGCCTAGCGGTTAGCTCCTACGAGCAGTACTTC	CASSLAVSSYEQYF
TRBV5-8	.	TRBJ2-3	TRBD1	TGTGCCAGCAGCTTCAGGGGGCGCACAGATACGCAGTATTTT	CASSFRGRTDTQYF
TRBV5-1	.	TRBJ2-5	.	TGCGCCAGCAGCTTGGCCACGGAGGCACGGAGCTCCCAGTACTTC	CASSLATEARSSQYF
TRBV4-2	few	TRBJ2-7	.	TGTGCCAGCAGCCGTCAGAGGGGGCGGGGAGCTCCCGGAGAGCAGTACTTC	CASSRQRGRGAPGEQYF
TRBV7-8	.	TRBJ2-7	.	TGTGCCAGCAGCCCAATATTAGCGGAAAAACTCTACGAGCAGTACTTC	CASSPILAEKLYEQYF
TRBV6-1	.	TRBJ1-2	.	TGTGCCAGCAGTGAATGGTTAGCTAACTATGGCTACACCTTC	CASSEWLANYGYTF
TRBV28	.	TRBJ2-5	TRBD2	TGTGCCAGCAGTTTCCCGGCCGGGGAGGGAGAGACCCAGTACTTC	CASSFPAGEGETQYF
TRBV27	.	TRBJ2-2	TRBD1	TGTGCCAGCAGTTTATGGGGACAGATCACCGGGGAGCTGTTTTTT	CASSLWGQITGELFF
TRBV2	.	TRBJ1-5	.	TGTGCCAGCAGGGGGCCCGCGGCAGGCAATCAGCCCCAGCATTTT	CASRGPAAGNQPQHF
TRBV9	.	TRBJ2-3	TRBD2	TGTGCCAGCAGCGCACGGGACTACATAGCAGATACGCAGTATTTT	CASSARDYIADTQYF
TRBV28	once	TRBJ2-7	TRBD2	TGTGCCAGCAGTTTGGTCGGCGGGGAGGGACGGTACTTC	CASSLVGGEGRYF
TRBV27	.	TRBJ2-3	TRBD2	TGTGCCAGCAGTTTACGACTAGCGGGAGCTGCAGATACGCAGTATTTT	CASSLRLAGAADTQYF
TRBV5-1	.	TRBJ1-1	.	TGCGCCAGCAGCGACAGAATGAACACTGAAGCTTTCTTT	CASSDRMNTEAFF
TRBV11-2	.	TRBJ2-7	.	TGTGCCAGCAGCACCGGACACTCCTACGAGCAGTACTTC	CASSTGHSYEQYF
TRBV11-3	few	TRBJ2-1	.	TGTGCCAGCAGCTTAACGGTCAATGAGCAGTTCTTC	CASSLTVNEQFF
TRBV4-1	.	TRBJ1-1	.	TGCGCCAGCAGCCCCGTTACACAGGTACGAGGTGAAGCTTTCTTT	CASSPVTQVRGEAFF
TRBV18	few	TRBJ1-1	.	TGTGCCAGCTCACCACCGACACTGGGGCCGGGTGAAGCTTTCTTT	CASSPPTLGPGEAFF
TRBV29-1	.	TRBJ2-7	TRBD2	TGCAGCGTGGGGACTAGCGGGTTCTACGAGCAGTACTTC	CSVGTSGFYEQYF
TRBV11-2	.	TRBJ2-3	.	TGTGCCAGCAGCTTAGATGGGCAGTCTAGCGGCACAGATACGCAGTATTTT	CASSLDGQSSGTDTQYF
TRBV4-2	.	TRBJ2-7	TRBD2	TGTGCCAGCAGCCAGGACCGGGGGGGCTGGGAGCCTTCCTACGAGCAGTACTTC	CASSQDRGGWEPSYEQYF
TRBV10-3	.	TRBJ1-3	.	TGTGCCATCAGCGACAGTTCTGGAAACACCATATATTTT	CAISDSSGNTIYF